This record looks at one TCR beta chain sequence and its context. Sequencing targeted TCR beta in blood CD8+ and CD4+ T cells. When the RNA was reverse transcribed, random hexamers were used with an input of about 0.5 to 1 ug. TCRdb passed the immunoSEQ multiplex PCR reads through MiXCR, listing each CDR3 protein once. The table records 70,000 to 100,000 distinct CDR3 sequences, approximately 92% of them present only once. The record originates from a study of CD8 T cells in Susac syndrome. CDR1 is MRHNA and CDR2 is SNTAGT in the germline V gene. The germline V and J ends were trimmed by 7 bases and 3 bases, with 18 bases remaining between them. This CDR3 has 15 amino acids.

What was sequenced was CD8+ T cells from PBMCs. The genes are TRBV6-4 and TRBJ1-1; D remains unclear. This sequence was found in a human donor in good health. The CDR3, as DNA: TGTGCCAGCAAAGGTATACGCGGACGGGACACTGAAGCTTTCTTT. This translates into CASKGIRGRDTEAFF.